The rows below give T cell receptor beta chains drawn from one sample of a study of early T cells in non-severe SARS-CoV-2 infection. TCRdb re-analysed the 5' RACE reads in MiXCR, keeping a single row per CDR3 protein. The data show some 80,000 distinct CDR3 sequences, with 9% to 15% seen just once and roughly a sixth held by the top ten. This material consisted of whole blood, taken at baseline. These receptors were obtained from an adult who was a healthcare worker with PCR-confirmed SARS-CoV-2 infection or an uninfected control (not recorded which). The donor label of this sample is uncertain. CDR3s include the opening cysteine and the closing phenylalanine or tryptophan. Each record gives: J gene, V gene, D gene, clone size, CDR3 protein, CDR3 DNA. The D gene is left open where the match is weak. Clone size appears in some rows only: once, few, many, or a class for an expanded clone.

TRBJ2-1 | TRBV14 | NA | NA | CASSAGVGSSYNEQFF | TGTGCCAGCAGCGCCGGGGTGGGGAGCTCCTACAATGAGCAGTTCTTC
TRBJ2-3 | TRBV10-3 | TRBD2 | many | CAIRESSGGRWTDTQYF | TGTGCCATCAGGGAATCCAGCGGGGGGAGGTGGACAGATACGCAGTATTTT
TRBJ2-1 | TRBV4-2 | TRBD2 | few | CASSQGTSGHGDEQFF | TGTGCCAGCAGCCAAGGGACTAGCGGGCATGGGGATGAGCAGTTCTTC
TRBJ1-2 | TRBV5-1 | NA | many | CASSLAGGAQPYGYTF | TGCGCCAGCAGCTTGGCGGGGGGAGCCCAGCCCTATGGCTACACCTTC
TRBJ1-1 | TRBV6-2/TRBV6-3 | TRBD1 | many | CASARQGVLTEAFF | TGTGCCAGCGCCCGGCAGGGGGTATTGACTGAAGCTTTCTTT
TRBJ2-5 | TRBV19 | NA | NA | CASSIPTGREETQYF | TGTGCCAGTAGTATACCGACAGGGAGGGAAGAGACCCAGTACTTC
TRBJ1-1 | TRBV20-1 | NA | few | CSARVRGNTEAFF | TGCAGTGCTAGAGTACGGGGGAACACTGAAGCTTTCTTT
TRBJ1-2 | TRBV27 | TRBD1 | many | CASRGTGRSSGYTF | TGTGCCAGCAGGGGGACAGGGAGGTCGTCCGGCTACACCTTC
TRBJ1-5 | TRBV20-1 | NA | many | CSAGRAGIGNQPQHF | TGCAGTGCGGGCAGGGCAGGGATTGGTAATCAGCCCCAGCATTTT
TRBJ2-3 | TRBV6-1 | NA | NA | CASSEGGAGDTQYF | TGTGCCAGCAGTGAAGGCGGGGCGGGAGATACGCAGTATTTT
TRBJ2-7 | TRBV10-3 | NA | NA | CAINRDGPSSYEQYF | TGTGCCATCAACCGGGACGGACCCAGCTCCTACGAGCAGTACTTC
TRBJ1-1 | TRBV18 | NA | NA | CASSQAADLVTEAFF | TGTGCCAGCTCACAGGCGGCAGACCTTGTCACTGAAGCTTTCTTT
TRBJ2-1 | TRBV20-1 | TRBD2 | NA | CSPPGGFYNEQFF | TGCAGCCCCCCGGGAGGATTTTACAATGAGCAGTTCTTC
TRBJ2-7 | TRBV25-1 | NA | NA | CASSLGRAREQYF | TGTGCCAGCAGTCTCGGCAGGGCTAGGGAGCAGTACTTC
TRBJ1-3 | TRBV9 | NA | NA | CASSVATGIASPSGNTIYF | TGTGCCAGCAGCGTAGCTACGGGAATAGCAAGCCCTTCTGGAAACACCATATATTTT
TRBJ2-6 | TRBV25-1 | NA | NA | CASSEDRPGSSGANVLTF | TGTGCCAGCAGTGAAGATAGGCCTGGGTCCTCTGGGGCCAACGTCCTGACTTTC
TRBJ1-1 | TRBV27 | NA | many | CASSLRGAEAFF | TGTGCCAGCAGTTTAAGGGGGGCTGAAGCTTTCTTT
TRBJ1-1 | TRBV6-5 | TRBD1 | few | CASSPQGKNTEAFF | TGTGCCAGCAGCCCACAGGGGAAGAACACTGAAGCTTTCTTT
TRBJ2-7 | TRBV12-3/TRBV12-4 | NA | NA | CAISGPRTDFYEQYF | TGTGCCATTTCAGGTCCTAGGACAGACTTCTACGAGCAGTACTTC
TRBJ2-3 | TRBV7-3 | NA | many | CASSILGGRTDTQYF | TGTGCCAGCAGCATACTCGGGGGCCGCACAGATACGCAGTATTTT
TRBJ2-7 | TRBV29-1 | NA | many | CSVTPTPGSTYYEQYF | TGCAGCGTTACGCCGACCCCAGGGAGTACATACTACGAGCAGTACTTC
TRBJ2-5 | TRBV10-2 | TRBD2 | NA | CASYSGGWETQYF | TGCGCCAGCTATAGCGGGGGTTGGGAGACCCAGTACTTC
TRBJ1-2 | TRBV11-3 | NA | few | CASSPGDTQGGYTF | TGTGCCAGCAGCCCAGGGGACACCCAGGGAGGCTACACCTTC
TRBJ1-2 | TRBV4-2 | NA | many | CASSQEIIREGYTF | TGTGCCAGCAGCCAAGAAATTATTCGCGAAGGCTACACCTTC
TRBJ1-5 | TRBV7-2 | NA | few | CASSLNRGNQPQHF | TGTGCCAGCAGCTTAAACCGGGGGAATCAGCCCCAGCATTTT
TRBJ2-7 | TRBV7-2 | NA | few | CASSLFAGQTYEQYF | TGTGCCAGCAGCTTATTTGCAGGGCAAACCTACGAGCAGTACTTC
TRBJ2-3 | TRBV6-2/TRBV6-3 | NA | many | CASSPKGVWTDTQYF | TGTGCCAGCAGTCCCAAGGGTGTCTGGACAGATACGCAGTATTTT